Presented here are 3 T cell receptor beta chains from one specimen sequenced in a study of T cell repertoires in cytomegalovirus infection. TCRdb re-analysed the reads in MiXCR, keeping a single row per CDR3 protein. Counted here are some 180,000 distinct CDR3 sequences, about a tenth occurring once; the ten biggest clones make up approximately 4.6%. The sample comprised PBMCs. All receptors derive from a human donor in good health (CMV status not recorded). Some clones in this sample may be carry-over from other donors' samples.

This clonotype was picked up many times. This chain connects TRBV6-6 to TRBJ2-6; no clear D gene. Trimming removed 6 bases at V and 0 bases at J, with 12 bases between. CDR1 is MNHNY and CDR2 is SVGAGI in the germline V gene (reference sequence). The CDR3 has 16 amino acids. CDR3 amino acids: CASSHPRLSGANVLTF. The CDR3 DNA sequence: TGTGCCAGCAGCCACCCCAGACTCTCTGGGGCCAACGTCCTGACTTTC.

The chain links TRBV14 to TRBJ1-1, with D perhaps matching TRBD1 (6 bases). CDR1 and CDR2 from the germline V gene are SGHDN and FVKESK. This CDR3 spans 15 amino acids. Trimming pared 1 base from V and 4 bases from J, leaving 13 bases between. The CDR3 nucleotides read TGTGCCAGCAGCCAAGTACCAGGGGTTGTCACTGAAGCTTTCTTT. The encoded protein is CASSQVPGVVTEAFF.

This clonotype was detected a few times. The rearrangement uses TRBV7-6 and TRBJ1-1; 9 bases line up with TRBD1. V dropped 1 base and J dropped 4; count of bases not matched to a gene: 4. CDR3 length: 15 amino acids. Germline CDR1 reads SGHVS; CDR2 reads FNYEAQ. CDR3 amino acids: CASSLVGTGITEAFF. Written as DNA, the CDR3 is TGTGCCAGCAGCTTAGTGGGGACAGGGATCACTGAAGCTTTCTTT.